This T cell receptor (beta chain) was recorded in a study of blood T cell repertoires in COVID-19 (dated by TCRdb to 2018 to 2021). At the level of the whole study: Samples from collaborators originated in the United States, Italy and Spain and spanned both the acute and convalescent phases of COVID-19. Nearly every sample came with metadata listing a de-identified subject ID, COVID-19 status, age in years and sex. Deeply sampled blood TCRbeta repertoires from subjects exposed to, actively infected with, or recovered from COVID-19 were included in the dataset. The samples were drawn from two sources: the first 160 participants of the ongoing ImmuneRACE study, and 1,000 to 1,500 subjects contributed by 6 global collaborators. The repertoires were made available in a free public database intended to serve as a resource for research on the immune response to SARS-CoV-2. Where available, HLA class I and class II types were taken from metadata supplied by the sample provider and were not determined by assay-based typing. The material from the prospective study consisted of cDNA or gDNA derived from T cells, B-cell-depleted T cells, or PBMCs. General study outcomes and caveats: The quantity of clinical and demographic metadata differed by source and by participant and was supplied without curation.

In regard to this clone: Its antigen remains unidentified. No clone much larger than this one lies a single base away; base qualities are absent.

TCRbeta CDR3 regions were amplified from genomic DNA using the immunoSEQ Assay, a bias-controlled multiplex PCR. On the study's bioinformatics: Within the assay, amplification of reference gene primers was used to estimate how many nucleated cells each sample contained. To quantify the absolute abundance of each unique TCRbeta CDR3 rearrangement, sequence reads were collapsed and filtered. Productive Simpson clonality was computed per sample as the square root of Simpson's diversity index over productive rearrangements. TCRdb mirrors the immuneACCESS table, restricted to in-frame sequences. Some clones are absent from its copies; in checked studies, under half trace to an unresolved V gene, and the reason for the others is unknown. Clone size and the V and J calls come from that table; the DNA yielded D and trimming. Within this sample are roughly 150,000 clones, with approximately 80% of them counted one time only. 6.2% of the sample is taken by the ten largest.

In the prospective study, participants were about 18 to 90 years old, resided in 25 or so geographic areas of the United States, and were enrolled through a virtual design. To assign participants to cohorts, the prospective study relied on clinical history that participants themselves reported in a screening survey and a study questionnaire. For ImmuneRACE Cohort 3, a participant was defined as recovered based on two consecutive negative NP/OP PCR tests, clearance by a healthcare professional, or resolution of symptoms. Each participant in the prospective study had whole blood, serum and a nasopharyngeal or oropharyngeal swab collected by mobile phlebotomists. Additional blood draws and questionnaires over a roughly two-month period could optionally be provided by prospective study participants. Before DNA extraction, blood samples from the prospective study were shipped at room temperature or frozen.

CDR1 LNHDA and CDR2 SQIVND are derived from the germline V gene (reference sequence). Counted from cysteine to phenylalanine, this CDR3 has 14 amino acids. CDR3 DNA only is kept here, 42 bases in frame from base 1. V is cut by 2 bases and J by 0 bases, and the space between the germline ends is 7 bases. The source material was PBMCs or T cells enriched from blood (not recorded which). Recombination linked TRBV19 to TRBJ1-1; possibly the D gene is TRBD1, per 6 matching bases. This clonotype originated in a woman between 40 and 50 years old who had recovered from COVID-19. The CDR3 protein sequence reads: CASSISGVNTEAFF. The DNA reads TGTGCCAGTAGTATATCAGGGGTGAACACTGAAGCTTTCTTT.